This T cell receptor beta chain was identified in a study of blood T cell repertoires in COVID-19. About the research overall: T cells, B-cell-depleted T cells, or PBMCs provided the cDNA or gDNA that served as material.

It was during active infection that Seattle patients were enrolled and then longitudinally followed. Produced via immunoSEQ multiplex PCR; TCRdb's table is partial and in-frame only. The sample holds around 250,000 clones; approximately 88% are singletons and the top ten take roughly 10%. The TCR sequence derives from a woman between 65 and 79 years old with COVID-19, enrolled during active disease. The sequenced sample was peripheral blood.

Here the CDR3 reads CASSPQMGAGGNQPQHF. The CDR3 DNA reads as TGTGCCAGCTCACCACAGATGGGGGCTGGGGGCAATCAGCCCCAGCATTTT. The rearrangement links TRBV18 to TRBJ1-5; tentative D call: TRBD1 (6 bases). The CDR3 loop spans 17 amino acids. V was cut by 1 base and J by 2 bases, with 15 bases left in between. The V gene's germline CDR1 is KGHSH and CDR2 LQKENI.